This TCR beta chain was sequenced for a study of cytomegalovirus exposure and HLA in healthy donors. Turning to this clone: Its antigen remains unknown.

Between the trimmed V and J ends, which lost 3 bases and 0 bases, there was a span of 6 bases. The germline V gene has CDR1 MDHEN and CDR2 SYDVKM. The CDR3 length is 15 residues. Primers for the PCR totalled 60 Vbeta and 13 Jbeta. Clones were read by immunoSEQ multiplex PCR, and TCRdb kept only the in-frame ones, dropping some. The data show approximately 140,000 clones, with approximately 60% seen just once and about 7.1% held by the top ten. General study points: Reports showed the classifier diagnosing cytomegalovirus status with high specificity and sensitivity. CMV serostatus was the sole immune exposure data available. Within a later analysis, the majority of CMV-associated TCR beta chains appeared HLA-restricted. Association of a missense DCLRE1C variant with TCR beta V- and J-gene trimming was reported in a later analysis.

The chain couples TRBV28 to TRBJ2-6, with a tentative D call TRBD1 (5 bases). The sequence derives from a woman in her sixties in good health and CMV-seropositive. Sequencing was performed on PBMCs. The CDR3 DNA reads as TGTGCCAGCAGTTTCACAGGCTCTGGGGCCAACGTCCTGACTTTC. Protein sequence: CASSFTGSGANVLTF.